This entry lists 30 T cell receptor beta chains sequenced from one sample in a study of vaccination and CD4 T cells after COVID-19 (dated by TCRdb to between 2021 and 2024). Library prep was done by PCR. Data came from an Illumina iSeq 100. At the Johns Hopkins FTIC core, DNA from the cultured CD4+ T cells underwent TCR sequencing with the Oncomine TCR Beta short-read assay. TCRdb took the public reads, trimmed them with fastp at Q25, ran MiXCR for clone calling and kept in-frame beta chains. Identical CDR3 protein sequences are pooled into one entry, listed with their most common genes and DNA. Across this sample there are 4,800 or so distinct CDR3 sequences, with 25% seen only once. Together, the top ten hold 24% of the sample. What this sample's treatment or condition label stands for: roughly 11-day PBMC culture with coronavirus spike peptide pools or control peptides (ViraFEST assay). Their target antigens are unknown.

This specimen consisted of CD4+ T cells from blood, cultured in vitro, obtained after SARS-CoV-2 vaccination. The receptors come from a human donor who had recovered from COVID-19.

This clonotype was seen a handful of times. This sequence joins TRBV7-9 and TRBJ2-1; D is ambiguous. The CDR3 is made up of 14 amino acids. Germline CDR1 reads SEHNR; CDR2 reads FQNEAQ (reference sequence). Trimming stripped 1 base from V and 1 base from J, with 5 bases between. The CDR3 spells CASSLESSYNEQFF. CDR3 DNA sequence: TGTGCCAGCAGCTTAGAGTCGTCCTACAATGAGCAGTTCTTC.

This chain links TRBV10-3 with TRBJ1-5, with 11 bases lining up with TRBD1. The junction had 8 bases not matched to a gene; V was cut back by 10 bases and J by 6 bases. The CDR3 is made up of 14 amino acids. Germline assignment: CDR1 ENHRY and CDR2 SYGVKD. The CDR3, as DNA: TGTGCCACTCAGAGGGACAGGGGGGGTCAGCCCCAGCATTTT. It encodes CATQRDRGGQPQHF.

This clonotype was seen more than once but under ten times. The rearrangement links TRBV24-1 to TRBJ2-7; 11 bases are shared with TRBD2. CDR3 size: 16 residues. The germline V gene encodes CDR1 KGHDR and CDR2 SFDVKD. Trimming at V came to 3 bases and at J to 3 bases, leaving 6 bases not matched to a gene. CDR3 in amino acids: CATSDPTSGDFYEQYF. CDR3 DNA sequence: TGTGCCACCAGTGATCCGACTAGCGGGGATTTCTACGAGCAGTACTTC.

The V gene is TRBV7-2, the J gene TRBJ2-1; 10 nucleotides align to TRBD2. The trim removed 5 bases at V and 4 bases at J, leaving 8 bases unmatched. The CDR3 covers 16 residues. Germline assignment: CDR1 SGHTA and CDR2 FQGNSA. CDR3 loop: CASSLLGLAVYNEQFF. The CDR3 DNA sequence: TGTGCCAGCAGCCTCTTAGGACTAGCGGTATACAATGAGCAGTTCTTC.

This clonotype is termed medium-sized. The chain is built from TRBV20-1 and TRBJ1-6; 8 nucleotides match TRBD1. The CDR3 is made up of 15 amino acids. Germline V gene lookup returns CDR1 DFQATT and CDR2 SNEGSKA (reference sequence). CDR3 amino acids: CSMLEVTGDNSPLHF. CDR3 bases: TGCAGCATGCTAGAAGTGACAGGGGATAATTCACCCCTCCACTTT.

This chain connects TRBV11-1 to TRBJ2-1; D not certain. Germline loops: CDR1 SGHAT, CDR2 FQDESV (reference sequence). This CDR3 is built from 14 residues. Trimming left V 0 bases short and J 7 bases short, with 10 bases between. This CDR3 is CASSLARFGNEQFF. CDR3 DNA: TGTGCCAGCAGCTTAGCGCGCTTTGGAAATGAGCAGTTCTTC.

The chain joins TRBV4-2 to TRBJ2-5; tentative D call: TRBD2 (6 bases). The CDR3 runs 18 residues. The ends were cut back, 2 bases at V and 2 bases at J, with 21 bases in the middle. Per the germline V gene, CDR1 is LGHNA and CDR2 is YNFKEQ. The CDR3 here is CASSQRYLSGASQETQYF. In DNA, the CDR3 is TGTGCCAGCAGCCAAAGATACTTGTCGGGAGCTTCGCAAGAGACCCAGTACTTC.

The chain uses TRBV27 and TRBJ1-2, with a weak D call TRBD1 (5 bases). Germline loops: CDR1 MNHEY, CDR2 SMNVEV (reference sequence). The CDR3 has 15 residues. Trimming cost V 0 bases and J 14 bases, with 22 bases left between them. The DNA for the CDR3 is TGTGCCAGCAGTTTATCGCGGCAAGGGGAATCGACTTTTACCTTC. As protein: CASSLSRQGESTFTF.

This clonotype has just a few counts. The chain joins TRBV6-1 to TRBJ2-6; D gene uncertain. Looked up from germline, CDR1 is MNHNS and CDR2 is SASEGT. The CDR3 consists of 17 residues. V was cut by 6 bases and J by 2 bases, with 17 bases left in between. CDR3 DNA: TGTGCCAGCAGGAGAGGACGGGTAACTGCTGGGGCCAACGTCCTGACTTTC. The encoded protein is CASRRGRVTAGANVLTF.

This clonotype is categorized as medium-sized. The chain combines TRBV7-6 with TRBJ2-5; the match to TRBD1 covers 7 bases. The germline V gene encodes CDR1 SGHVS and CDR2 FNYEAQ. Trimming took 0 bases from V and 1 from J; bases not matched to a gene: 11. The CDR3 loop spans 18 amino acids. The CDR3 region is CASSLASAGTVGQETQYF. The CDR3 nucleotides read TGTGCCAGCAGCTTAGCTTCCGCCGGGACAGTGGGCCAAGAGACCCAGTACTTC.

This clonotype was observed a handful of times. V and J are TRBV7-6 and TRBJ2-7; 16 bases match TRBD2. Germline CDR1 is SGHVS and CDR2 is FNYEAQ. J lost 3 bases, V lost 5 bases, and 7 bases had no gene match. CDR3 length: 17 amino acids. In DNA, the CDR3 is TGTGCCAGCAGCCCCTCGGGACTAGCGGGGGGGCTCTACGAGCAGTACTTC. Its protein is CASSPSGLAGGLYEQYF.

The chain uses TRBV7-3 and TRBJ2-2; D is unresolved. The V gene lost 2 bases and the J gene lost 7 bases, with 5 bases spanning the gap. This CDR3 region has 12 residues. Germline CDR1 is SGHTA and CDR2 is FQGTGA. The CDR3 nucleotides are TGTGCCAGCAGCTTAGCGAACGGGGAGCTGTTTTTT. Translating gives CASSLANGELFF.

This clonotype appeared a few times. The chain couples TRBV4-2 to TRBJ1-2, with D unresolved. The CDR3 has 14 residues. CDR1 and CDR2 (germline): LGHNA, YNFKEQ. V gave up 0 bases and J gave up 7 bases, with 12 bases separating them. The CDR3 reads CASSQDGQAAGYTF. In DNA form, the CDR3 reads TGTGCCAGCAGCCAAGATGGCCAGGCCGCTGGCTACACCTTC.

In its sample, this clonotype was seen a few times. As DNA, the CDR3 is TGCGCCAGCAGCCAAGACTACTACGAGCAGTACTTC. Translating gives CASSQDYYEQYF. J is TRBJ2-7 and V is TRBV4-1; D unclear. This CDR3 region has 12 residues. With 0 bases removed from V and 3 bases from J, the gap between germline ends came to 3 bases. Per germline, CDR1 MGHRA and CDR2 YSYEKL.

This CDR3 is CASSFRGSGEQYF. In DNA, the CDR3 is TGTGCCAGCAGTTTCCGCGGGAGCGGAGAGCAGTACTTC. The chain carries TRBV27 and TRBJ2-7; 7 bases are shared with TRBD2. The CDR3 loop spans 13 amino acids. V lost 3 bases to trimming and J lost 7 bases; unmatched junction nucleotides: 6. CDR1 and CDR2 from the germline V gene are MNHEY and SMNVEV (reference sequence).

This sequence joins TRBV25-1 and TRBJ1-1; 7 positions agree with TRBD1. V lost 5 bases, J lost 4 bases, and 1 base stayed unmatched. The germline gives CDR1 MGHDK, CDR2 SYGVNS. The CDR3 has 12 amino acids. CDR3 loop: CASSSGGTEAFF. The CDR3, as DNA: TGTGCCAGCAGTTCAGGGGGCACTGAAGCTTTCTTT.

This sequence joins TRBV2 and TRBJ2-7, with 11 bases lining up with TRBD2. Unmatched junction bases numbered 5, after V lost 3 bases and J lost 7 bases. Germline lookup yields CDR1 SNHLY and CDR2 FYNNEI. The CDR3 contains 14 residues. CDR3 region: CASSDLTSGVEQYF. DNA of the CDR3: TGTGCCAGCAGTGACCTGACTAGCGGGGTTGAGCAGTACTTC.

The rearrangement links TRBV28 to TRBJ1-1; 7 bases are shared with TRBD1. V shed 5 bases and J 3 bases; nucleotides not matched to a gene: 18. This CDR3 comprises 18 residues. Germline V gene sequence: CDR1 MDHEN, CDR2 SYDVKM. DNA for the CDR3: TGTGCCAGCAGTGCCCACGCCACGACAGGGCGGAGGGACACTGAAGCTTTCTTT. It is translated as CASSAHATTGRRDTEAFF.

This rearrangement joins TRBV20-1 to TRBJ2-2; D gene unclear. This CDR3 region has 16 residues. The germline V gene has CDR1 DFQATT and CDR2 SNEGSKA (reference sequence). V lost 0 bases and J lost 1, with 12 bases in between. The CDR3 sequence: CSARDLDRGNTGELFF. Written as DNA, the CDR3 is TGCAGTGCTAGAGATCTTGACCGAGGGAACACCGGGGAGCTGTTTTTT.

The rearrangement uses TRBV25-1 and TRBJ2-3; a weak D match, TRBD1 (5 bases). Germline CDR1 MGHDK, CDR2 SYGVNS. V was trimmed by 2 bases and J by 14 bases, leaving 14 bases between them. This CDR3 has 12 residues. CDR3: CASSEQGFRVYF. The CDR3 coding sequence is TGTGCCAGCAGTGAACAGGGCTTTAGGGTGTATTTT.

The chain combines TRBV10-1 with TRBJ2-7; 8 nucleotides align to TRBD2. The CDR3 sequence is 13 residues long. CDR1 WNHNN and CDR2 SYGVQD come from the germline V gene (reference sequence). With V trimmed by 5 bases and J by 1 base, 1 base remained unmatched. The CDR3 bases are TGCGCCAGCAGTAGCGGGGGTTCCTACGAGCAGTACTTC. Translated: CASSSGGSYEQYF.

The chain recombines TRBV18 with TRBJ1-1, with D perhaps TRBD1 (5 bases). This CDR3 region has 15 residues. The germline V gene has CDR1 KGHSH and CDR2 LQKENI. Between the trimmed V and J ends, which lost 2 bases and 1 base, there was a span of 11 bases. In nucleotides, the CDR3 is TGTGCCAGCTCACCAACCGGGACGGGGAACACTGAAGCTTTCTTT. The encoded protein is CASSPTGTGNTEAFF.

This clonotype is categorized as large. The V call is TRBV12-3 or TRBV12-4, the J call TRBJ2-7; 7 bases line up with TRBD2. After removal of 1 base from V and 1 base from J, the junction contained 4 bases not matched to a gene. CDR3 length: 15 residues. The CDR3 bases are TGTGCCAGCAGTTTAGGGCGGGGGAGATCCTACGAGCAGTACTTC. Protein product: CASSLGRGRSYEQYF.

The V gene is TRBV28, the J gene TRBJ1-6, with 7 bases identical to TRBD1. Germline values: CDR1 MDHEN, CDR2 SYDVKM. J lost 8 bases, V lost 7 bases, and 5 bases had no gene match. This CDR3 is 13 amino acids long. The CDR3 loop is CASTDRRYSPLHF. CDR3 in DNA: TGTGCCAGCACGGACAGGAGGTATTCACCCCTCCACTTT.

The rearrangement joins TRBV4-1 to TRBJ2-3; 9 bases agree with TRBD1. CDR1 is MGHRA, CDR2 YSYEKL, per germline. The junction had 6 bases not matched to a gene; V was cut back by 6 bases and J by 2 bases. The CDR3 has 15 amino acids. CDR3 loop: CASRRTGAITDTQYF. The CDR3 nucleotides read TGCGCCAGCAGGCGGACAGGGGCGATCACAGATACGCAGTATTTT.

This clonotype was found once. This chain links TRBV28 with TRBJ1-3; TRBD1 agrees at 8 bases. The CDR3 totals 14 residues. Germline values: CDR1 MDHEN, CDR2 SYDVKM. V was pared by 4 bases and J by 6 bases, with 5 bases of the junction left unmatched. The CDR3 spells CASSSWTGSNTIYF. The CDR3 DNA reads as TGTGCCAGCAGTTCTTGGACAGGGTCAAACACCATATATTTT.

By share of the sample, this clonotype is medium-sized. This sequence joins TRBV27 and TRBJ1-2; a possible D gene is TRBD1 (5 bases). Trimming left V 6 bases short and J 7 bases short, with 15 bases between. The CDR3 is 13 amino acids. The germline gives CDR1 MNHEY, CDR2 SMNVEV (reference sequence). CDR3 amino acids: CASSGSFQGGYTF. In DNA, the CDR3 is TGTGCCAGCAGCGGGTCGTTCCAGGGTGGCTACACCTTC.

This clonotype was observed a few times. The chain uses TRBV10-3 and TRBJ2-5; D might be TRBD1 (5 bases). The V and J ends lost 3 bases and 2 bases respectively, with 10 bases between them. The germline V gene encodes CDR1 ENHRY and CDR2 SYGVKD. This CDR3 region has 14 residues. This chain's CDR3 is CAISENRLQETQYF. The CDR3 DNA reads TGTGCCATCAGTGAAAACAGGCTACAAGAGACCCAGTACTTC.

This clonotype qualifies as medium-sized. The CDR3 here is CASKAATRDYEQYF. CDR3 in DNA: TGTGCCAGCAAGGCAGCGACGCGAGACTACGAGCAGTACTTC. The V gene is TRBV7-2, the J gene TRBJ2-7; D not resolved. The germline V gene has CDR1 SGHTA and CDR2 FQGNSA. V lost 7 bases and J lost 3, with 16 bases in between. The CDR3 extends over 14 amino acids.

This chain joins TRBV20-1 and TRBJ2-1; TRBD2 aligns across 11 bases. The J segment lost 9 bases and the V segment lost 3 bases, leaving 10 bases of the junction unmatched. The CDR3 covers 15 residues. Germline V gene sequence: CDR1 DFQATT, CDR2 SNEGSKA (reference sequence). This chain's CDR3 is CSARKMGLAAGEQFF. The CDR3 DNA is TGCAGTGCTAGGAAAATGGGACTAGCGGCCGGTGAGCAGTTCTTC.